This is a list of T cell receptor beta chains from one sample in a study of CD4 and CD8 cells across lung adenocarcinoma regions. TCRdb called the PCR reads again in MiXCR, with one record for every CDR3 protein. This repertoire shows 9,000 to 15,000 distinct CDR3 sequences, 53% found once; its top ten account for 30% to 40%. The sample consisted of CD8+ T cells from the center of a lung tumor. These receptors were collected from a female donor with lung adenocarcinoma. The CD4 and CD8 labels of this study may be unreliable. CDR3s include the opening cysteine and the closing phenylalanine or tryptophan.

TRBV7-6 | CASSLEVVLAEQFF
TRBV27 | CASSLRASGQLDNEQFF
TRBV6-1 | CASSERLAGEGAGELFF
TRBV6-4 | CASSPLDSGSGQETQYF
TRBV4-2 | CASSQEDEQFF
TRBV27 | CASSSGGVLNEQFF
TRBV10-1 | CASSGTVDQGPNEQFF
TRBV6-5 | CASSYRGEQYF
TRBV27 | CAGSGGGVQDTQYF
TRBV6-5 | CASSFFARVGDEQFF
TRBV7-2 | CASSRDLQETQYF
TRBV6-1 | CASSAIGVGYEQYF